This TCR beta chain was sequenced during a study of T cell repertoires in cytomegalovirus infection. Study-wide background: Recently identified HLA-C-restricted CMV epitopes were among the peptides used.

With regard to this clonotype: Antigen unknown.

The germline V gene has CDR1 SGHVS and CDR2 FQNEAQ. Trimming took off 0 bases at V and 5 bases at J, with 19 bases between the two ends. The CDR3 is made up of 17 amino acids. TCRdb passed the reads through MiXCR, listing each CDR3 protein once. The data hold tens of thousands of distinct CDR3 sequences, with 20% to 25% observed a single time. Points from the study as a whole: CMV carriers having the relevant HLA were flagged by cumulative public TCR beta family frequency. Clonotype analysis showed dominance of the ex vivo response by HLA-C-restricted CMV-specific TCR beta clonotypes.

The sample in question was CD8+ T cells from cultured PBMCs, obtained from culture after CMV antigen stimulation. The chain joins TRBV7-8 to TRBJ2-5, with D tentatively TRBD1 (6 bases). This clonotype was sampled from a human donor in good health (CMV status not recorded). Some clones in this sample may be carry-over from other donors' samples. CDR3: CASSLALLMRGTETQYF. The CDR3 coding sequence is TGTGCCAGCAGCTTAGCCCTTTTGATGAGGGGGACCGAGACCCAGTACTTC.